These 17 T cell receptor beta chains were sequenced from one sample in a study of regulatory T cells in long-lasting Graves disease (dated by TCRdb to about 2021). The time point label for this specimen denotes: newly diagnosed GD, antithyroid drugs for less than 3 months. For both TCR sequencing and RNA sequencing, RNA was extracted from PBMCs using TRIzol. The library was built by means of multiplex PCR. For sequencing, an Illumina HiSeq 4000 was employed. iRepertoire HTBI primers and Arm-PCR amplification of CDR3 regions were used to construct TCR beta libraries. TCRdb itself trimmed the public reads at Q25 with fastp, ran MiXCR and retained productive beta chains. Rows merge per CDR3 protein into single entries with the most common DNA and genes. The sample yields more than 300,000 distinct CDR3 sequences; 12% were counted once. The ten largest make up under 20% of the sample. This sample was shared with a second study, whose subject was T cells in Graves' hyperthyroidism and ophthalmopathy.

Sequenced material: peripheral blood mononuclear cells (PBMCs), taken at new diagnosis, from a patient treated with antithyroid drugs. The receptors here all came from a woman aged 18-35 years with Graves disease. Donor details come from another sample of the same person, matched by shared clones.

Notes on this clonotype: A much bigger clone sits one base away, suggesting this may be a read error. The genes are TRBV6-5 and TRBJ2-7; 8 bases agree with TRBD1. The germline V gene has CDR1 MNHEY and CDR2 SVGAGI. The CDR3 runs 14 residues. DNA for the CDR3: TGTGCCAACAGTTACCAGGGGGCTAAGTACGAGCAGTACTTC. Encoded protein: CANSYQGAKYEQYF.

This clonotype was seen at least ten times. The V gene is TRBV12-3 or TRBV12-4, the J gene TRBJ1-4; weak D call: TRBD1 (5 bases). There are 14 residues in the CDR3. V was pared by 5 bases and J by 5 bases, with 12 bases between. The CDR3 DNA reads TGTGCCAGCAGTGATGACAGTTCCAATGAAAAACTGTTTTTT. Amino acid sequence: CASSDDSSNEKLFF.

This clonotype showed up many times. The chain carries TRBV12-3 or TRBV12-4 and TRBJ2-1; TRBD1 matches at 8 bases. CDR3 length equals 19 residues. Trimming removed 6 bases from V and 5 bases from J; junction bases left unmatched: 21. In nucleotides, the CDR3 is TGTGCCAGCAGGCCCCCGAATCCGGACTGGACAGGGCGACACAATGAGCAGTTCTTC. This sequence encodes CASRPPNPDWTGRHNEQFF.

The chain has TRBV24-1 and TRBJ1-1; TRBD1 matches at 7 bases. CDR3 length: 15 residues. From germline, CDR1 is KGHDR and CDR2 SFDVKD. The trim removed 4 bases at V and 3 bases at J, leaving 7 bases unmatched. CDR3 in DNA: TGTGCCACCAGTGACCCCGGAAGGGGGCACACTGAAGCTTTCTTT. Its translation: CATSDPGRGHTEAFF.

This clonotype was detected many times. V is TRBV7-3 and J is TRBJ2-5; D possibly matches TRBD1 or TRBD2 (6 bases each). Trimming took 0 bases from V and 5 from J, leaving 13 bases between them. CDR1 is SGHTA, CDR2 FQGTGA, per germline. The CDR3 length is 15 residues. In DNA, the CDR3 is TGTGCCAGCAGCTTAACGAAGGGGGGACGCGAGACCCAGTACTTC. Translated, it gives CASSLTKGGRETQYF.

This clonotype came up many times. The chain has TRBV20-1 and TRBJ2-5, with 12 positions matching TRBD1. The CDR3 runs 15 residues. CDR1 is DFQATT, CDR2 SNEGSKA, per germline (reference sequence). Losses at the gene ends were 5 bases for V and 8 bases for J; bases not matched to a gene: 12. CDR3 nucleotides: TGCAGTGCTCCTGACGGGACAGGGGGCGTAAGCACCCAGTACTTC. Its translation is CSAPDGTGGVSTQYF.

This clonotype was counted ten times or more. The chain uses TRBV7-2 and TRBJ1-3, with no clear D. The V end lost 3 bases, the J end lost 4 bases, and 13 bases lay between the germline ends. Germline assignment: CDR1 SGHTA and CDR2 FQGNSA. This CDR3 is 15 amino acids long. The CDR3 DNA follows: TGTGCCAGCAGCTTTCAATTAGTCCCCGGAAACACCATATATTTT. This sequence encodes CASSFQLVPGNTIYF.

There are a few counts of this clonotype. The V call is TRBV9, the J call TRBJ2-3; 7 bases match TRBD2. The V gene's germline CDR1 is SGDLS and CDR2 YYNGEE. Trimming removed 6 bases from V and 1 base from J; junction bases left unmatched: 5. This CDR3 is 14 amino acids long. CDR3 amino acids: CASKEAGGTDTQYF. The CDR3 region has the DNA TGTGCCAGCAAGGAGGCGGGGGGCACAGATACGCAGTATTTT.

The table lists this clonotype with many counts. This chain connects TRBV11-2 to TRBJ2-3; 11 positions match TRBD2. The CDR3 totals 22 residues. The J segment lost 6 bases and the V segment lost 4 bases, leaving 27 bases of the junction unmatched. Germline values: CDR1 SGHAT, CDR2 FQNNGV. CDR3 in DNA: TGTGCCAGCAGCTCCAGTCCCGGGAGGGGTAGCGGGGGGGCCGTTTTTCCTGATACGCAGTATTTT. Protein sequence: CASSSSPGRGSGGAVFPDTQYF. Full variable domain (missing parts from reference TRBV11-2 and TRBJ2-3): EAGVAQSPRYKIIEKRQSVAFWCNPISGHATLYWYQQILGQGPKLLIQFQNNGVVDDSQLPKDRFSAERLKGVDSTLKIQPAKLEDSAVYLCASSSSPGRGSGGAVFPDTQYFGPGTRLTVL.

The chain is built from TRBV4-1 and TRBJ2-5, with D perhaps TRBD1 (7 bases). Trimming shortened V by 0 bases and J by 1 base, and 12 bases separated the two germline ends. Germline V lookup: CDR1 MGHRA, CDR2 YSYEKL. This CDR3 has 16 amino acids. The CDR3 loop reads CASSQDAQGGQETQYF. The CDR3 nucleotides are TGCGCCAGCAGCCAAGACGCGCAGGGGGGCCAAGAGACCCAGTACTTC.

This clonotype has just a few counts. The CDR3 loop reads CATSRDFKGTEQYV. The CDR3 DNA follows: TGTGCCACCAGCAGAGATTTCAAGGGAACCGAGCAGTACGTC. The V call is TRBV15, the J call TRBJ2-7; D gene uncertain. Germline V gene sequence: CDR1 LNHNV, CDR2 YYDKDF (reference sequence). V lost 0 bases and J lost 6, with 12 bases in between. This CDR3 is built from 14 residues.

The chain joins TRBV9 to TRBJ1-2, with a possible D match to TRBD1 (5 bases). The V and J ends lost 4 bases and 4 bases respectively, with 14 bases between them. Per germline, CDR1 SGDLS and CDR2 YYNGEE. This CDR3 is built from 14 residues. The CDR3 coding sequence is TGTGCCAGCAGCCCAGGGATCGGGTCCTATGGCTACACCTTC. This sequence encodes CASSPGIGSYGYTF.

This clonotype has only a few counts. The CDR3 region has the DNA TGCAGTGCTAGAGATCTGAACACCGGCAGTGTGGGGGAGCAGTTCTTC. Translation: CSARDLNTGSVGEQFF. The J gene is TRBJ2-1, the V gene TRBV20-1; D call uncertain. V gave up 0 bases and J gave up 10 bases, with 22 bases separating them. Per the germline V gene, CDR1 is DFQATT and CDR2 is SNEGSKA (reference sequence). CDR3 length: 16 amino acids.

The rearrangement uses TRBV28 and TRBJ2-1; tentative D call: TRBD2 (5 bases). Deletions cut 6 bases from V and 8 bases from J, with 20 bases between. Per the germline V gene, CDR1 is MDHEN and CDR2 is SYDVKM. This CDR3 has 15 amino acids. The CDR3 DNA follows: TGTGCCAGCAGCTTCGGAGGATCAACAGAAGATGAGCAGTTCTTC. It codes for CASSFGGSTEDEQFF. Together with reference TRBV28 and TRBJ2-1, the CDR3 gives the full variable domain: DVKVTQSSRYLVKRTGEKVFLECVQDMDHENMFWYRQDPGLGLRLIYFSYDVKMKEKGDIPEGYSVSREKKERFSLILESASTNQTSMYLCASSFGGSTEDEQFFGPGTRLTVL.

This clonotype was counted ten times or more. The chain carries TRBV30 and TRBJ1-3; D gene unclear. The CDR3 spans 11 residues. Germline V gene data show CDR1 as GTSNPN and CDR2 as SVGIG (reference sequence). Deletions cut 2 bases from V and 4 bases from J, with 3 bases between. CDR3 in amino acids: CAWSRGNTIYF. The CDR3 coding sequence is TGTGCCTGGAGTAGAGGAAACACCATATATTTT.

This rearrangement joins TRBV29-1 to TRBJ2-1, with D hard to call. Germline V gene lookup returns CDR1 SQVTM and CDR2 ANQGSEA. The ends were cut back, 5 bases at V and 0 bases at J, with 14 bases in the middle. The length of the CDR3 is 15 residues. CDR3: CSVNNALSSYNEQFF. The DNA of the CDR3 is TGCAGCGTTAATAATGCCTTAAGCTCCTACAATGAGCAGTTCTTC.

The CDR3 loop is CASSVGGSGAKNIQYF. Written as DNA, the CDR3 is TGTGCCAGCAGCGTAGGAGGTTCTGGGGCCAAAAACATTCAGTACTTC. This chain joins TRBV9 and TRBJ2-4; D gene ambiguous. Germline-derived CDR1 and CDR2 are SGDLS and YYNGEE. The CDR3 spans 16 residues. Trimming stripped 0 bases from V and 1 base from J, with 11 bases between.